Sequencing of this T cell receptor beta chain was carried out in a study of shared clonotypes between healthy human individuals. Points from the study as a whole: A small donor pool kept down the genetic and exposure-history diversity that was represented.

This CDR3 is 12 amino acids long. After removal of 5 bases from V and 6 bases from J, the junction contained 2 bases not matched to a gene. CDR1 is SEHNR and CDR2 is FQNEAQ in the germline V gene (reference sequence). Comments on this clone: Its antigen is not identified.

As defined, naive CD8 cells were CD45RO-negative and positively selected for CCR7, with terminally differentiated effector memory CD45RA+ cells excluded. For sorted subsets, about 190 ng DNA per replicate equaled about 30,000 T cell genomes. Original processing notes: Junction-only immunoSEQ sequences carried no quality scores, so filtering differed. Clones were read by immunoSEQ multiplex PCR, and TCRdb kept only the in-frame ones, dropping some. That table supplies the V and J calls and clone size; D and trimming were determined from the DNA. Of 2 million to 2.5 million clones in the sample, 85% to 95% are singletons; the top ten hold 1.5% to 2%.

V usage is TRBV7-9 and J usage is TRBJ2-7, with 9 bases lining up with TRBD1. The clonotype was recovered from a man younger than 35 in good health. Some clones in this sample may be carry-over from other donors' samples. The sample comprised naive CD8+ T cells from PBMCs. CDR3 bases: TGTGCCAGCAGCCAGACAGGGGGCGAGCAGTACTTC. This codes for CASSQTGGEQYF.